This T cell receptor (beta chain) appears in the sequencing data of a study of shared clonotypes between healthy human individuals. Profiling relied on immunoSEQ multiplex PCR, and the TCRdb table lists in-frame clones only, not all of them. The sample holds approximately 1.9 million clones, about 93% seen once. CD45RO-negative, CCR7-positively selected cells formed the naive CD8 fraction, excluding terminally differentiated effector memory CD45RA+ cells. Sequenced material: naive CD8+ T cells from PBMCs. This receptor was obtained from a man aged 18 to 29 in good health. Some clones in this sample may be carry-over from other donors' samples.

The CDR3 nucleotides read TGTGCCATCAGTGAGTTAGGTAGTGAGCAGTTCTTC. This translates into CAISELGSEQFF. The chain is built from TRBV10-3 and TRBJ2-1; D not certain. V lost 1 base and J lost 9, with 7 bases in between. The CDR3 totals 12 residues. The V gene's germline CDR1 is ENHRY and CDR2 SYGVKD.